This T cell receptor (beta chain) is drawn from a study of a mutant IDH1 vaccine in newly diagnosed glioma. Overall study: Patients were pretreated with radiotherapy, temozolomide, or both, mostly both.

Remarks on this clone: Its antigen is not known.

Time point described: week 5, during vaccination. A single vaccine dose contained 300 ug of mutant IDH1 20-mer peptide, and topical imiquimod was used with it. V gave up 6 bases and J gave up 7 bases; unmatched junction bases: 3. From germline, CDR1 is MDHEN and CDR2 SYDVKM. The CDR3 covers 13 residues. The repertoire was sequenced with immunoSEQ multiplex PCR; TCRdb's copy has only in-frame clones and lacks some. This sample has fewer than 65,000 clones, with approximately 81% found just once. The V call is TRBV28, the J call TRBJ1-3, with TRBD1 matching over 10 bases. This TCR was sampled from a man aged 25 to 45 with glioma. Sequenced material: PBMCs, taken from a glioma patient whose treatment included an IDH1 peptide vaccine. The CDR3 loop reads CASRRQGANTIYF. For the CDR3, the DNA is TGTGCCAGCAGAAGACAGGGGGCGAACACCATATATTTT.